Listed below are T cell receptor beta chains from one sample, sequenced in a study of blood T cells in healthy people across ages. TCRdb independently ran MiXCR on the 5' RACE reads; one entry per CDR3 protein. The data show fewer than 1,200,000 distinct CDR3 sequences, roughly 24% seen once. These data were likewise used in another study, on T cells of mothers and their children.

The specimen was blood. Receptors originate from a girl aged 2 to 9 in good health. CDR3s include the opening cysteine and the closing phenylalanine or tryptophan. D genes are given only for firm matches. Clone size is shown for a subset of rows, as once, few, many or a class of expanded clone.

J: TRBJ2-5; size: -; D: TRBD1; V: TRBV5-1; CDR3: CASSARDSRGETQYF; DNA: TGCGCCAGCAGCGCCCGGGACAGCCGGGGAGAGACCCAGTACTTC
J: TRBJ2-5; size: few; D: -; V: TRBV29-1; CDR3: CSVEDGGASVWETQYF; DNA: TGCAGCGTTGAAGACGGCGGGGCTAGTGTTTGGGAGACCCAGTACTTC
J: TRBJ2-5; size: -; D: -; V: TRBV5-1; CDR3: CASSLEGPASYEQCF; DNA: TGCGCCAGCAGCTTGGAGGGGCCGGCATCCTACGAGCAGTGCTTC
J: TRBJ2-3; size: few; D: -; V: TRBV7-2; CDR3: CASSLVGLADTQYF; DNA: TGTGCCAGCAGCTTAGTGGGACTGGCAGATACGCAGTATTTT
J: TRBJ2-1; size: -; D: -; V: TRBV10-3; CDR3: CAISESERPYNEQFF; DNA: TGTGCCATCAGTGAGTCGGAGCGGCCCTACAATGAGCAGTTCTTC
J: TRBJ1-2; size: few; D: -; V: TRBV10-2; CDR3: CASSEAGSDYGYTF; DNA: TGCGCCAGCAGTGAAGCCGGCAGTGACTATGGCTACACCTTC
J: TRBJ1-2; size: -; D: -; V: TRBV12-3/TRBV12-4; CDR3: CASSSSPGSFNGYTF; DNA: TGTGCCAGCAGTTCCTCCCCAGGGAGTTTTAACGGCTACACCTTC
J: TRBJ1-4; size: -; D: -; V: TRBV4-1; CDR3: CASRAPGGNEKPFF; DNA: TGCGCCAGCAGAGCTCCCGGGGGTAATGAAAAACCGTTTTTT
J: TRBJ2-5; size: few; D: TRBD1; V: TRBV2; CDR3: CASRRETGLGQETQYF; DNA: TGTGCCAGCAGGCGCGAGACAGGGTTGGGACAAGAGACCCAGTACTTC
J: TRBJ2-5; size: few; D: -; V: TRBV10-3; CDR3: CAISESLQETQYF; DNA: TGTGCCATCAGTGAGTCTCTCCAAGAGACCCAGTACTTC
J: TRBJ2-7; size: -; D: -; V: TRBV7-9; CDR3: CASSVNQDSTYHSYEQYF; DNA: TGTGCCAGCAGCGTGAATCAAGATTCAACATACCACTCCTACGAGCAGTACTTC
J: TRBJ2-3; size: -; D: -; V: TRBV6-4; CDR3: CASRARGFLAFFGTDTQYF; DNA: TGTGCCAGCAGAGCTCGGGGTTTTTTAGCTTTCTTCGGCACAGATACGCAGTATTTT
J: TRBJ2-7; size: few; D: -; V: TRBV28; CDR3: CASSPRGAVRLYDAYEQYF; DNA: TGTGCCAGCAGTCCCCGGGGGGCCGTTCGACTATACGATGCCTACGAGCAGTACTTC
J: TRBJ2-7; size: few; D: TRBD2; V: TRBV27; CDR3: CASSPSAASGGNRPYEQYF; DNA: TGTGCCAGCAGTCCATCGGCGGCTAGCGGGGGGAACCGACCCTACGAGCAGTACTTC
J: TRBJ2-5; size: -; D: TRBD2; V: TRBV25-1; CDR3: CASSEIRGELREETQYF; DNA: TGTGCCAGCAGTGAAATTCGGGGGGAACTACGTGAAGAGACCCAGTACTTC
J: TRBJ2-5; size: -; D: -; V: TRBV4-1; CDR3: CASSQDEIGPSHAETQYF; DNA: TGCGCCAGCAGCCAAGATGAAATAGGGCCTTCCCATGCGGAGACCCAGTACTTC
J: TRBJ2-7; size: many; D: TRBD2; V: TRBV7-3; CDR3: CASSLLAGAYEQYF; DNA: TGTGCCAGCAGCTTACTAGCGGGAGCCTACGAGCAGTACTTC
J: TRBJ1-1; size: many; D: -; V: TRBV29-1; CDR3: CSVVGWATEAFF; DNA: TGCAGCGTTGTCGGGTGGGCGACTGAAGCTTTCTTT
J: TRBJ2-1; size: -; D: TRBD2; V: TRBV7-9; CDR3: CASSTGTSGGNEQFF; DNA: TGTGCCAGCAGCACTGGGACTAGCGGGGGAAATGAGCAGTTCTTC
J: TRBJ2-2; size: -; D: -; V: TRBV12-3/TRBV12-4; CDR3: CASSLIRAGGELFF; DNA: TGTGCCAGCAGTTTAATTAGGGCCGGCGGGGAGCTGTTTTTT
J: TRBJ1-5; size: -; D: -; V: TRBV4-1; CDR3: CASSQEPGDQPQHF; DNA: TGCGCCAGCAGCCAAGAACCTGGGGATCAGCCCCAGCATTTT
J: TRBJ2-2; size: many; D: -; V: TRBV7-3; CDR3: CASSPENTGELFF; DNA: TGTGCCAGCAGTCCGGAGAACACCGGGGAGCTGTTTTTT